Below, one TCR beta chain is given with its context. Its cognate antigen is unknown. The protocol was immunoSEQ multiplex PCR, while the TCRdb copy is restricted to in-frame clones and leaves out a portion. The sample lists around 99,000 clones, roughly 87% seen once, with 5% to 5.5% in the top ten. The data belong to a study of T cell responses to AZD1222 COVID-19 vaccine. Notes on the study in general: Only after the peak T cell response were repertoires sampled. Donors were chiefly white British, with a greater number of females, and clonal diversity was perhaps underestimated. Baseline antibody screening turned up just a handful of seropositive AZD1222 recipients.

Trimming removed 0 bases at V and 1 base at J, with 7 bases between. Germline V gives CDR1 LNHNV, CDR2 YYDKDF (reference sequence). CDR3 length: 14 amino acids. The TCR sequence derives from an adult in good health. The rearrangement uses TRBV15 and TRBJ2-7; no definite D call. The sample was peripheral blood, taken on day 0 of AZD1222 vaccination. CDR3 sequence: CATSRDESSYEQYF. The CDR3 DNA is TGTGCCACCAGCAGAGACGAGAGTTCCTACGAGCAGTACTTC. Variable domain in full (rest from reference TRBV15 and TRBJ2-7): DAMVIQNPRYQVTQFGKPVTLSCSQTLNHNVMYWYQQKSSQAPKLLFHYYDKDFNNEADTPDNFQSRRPNTSFCFLDIRSPGLGDTAMYLCATSRDESSYEQYFGPGTRLTVT.